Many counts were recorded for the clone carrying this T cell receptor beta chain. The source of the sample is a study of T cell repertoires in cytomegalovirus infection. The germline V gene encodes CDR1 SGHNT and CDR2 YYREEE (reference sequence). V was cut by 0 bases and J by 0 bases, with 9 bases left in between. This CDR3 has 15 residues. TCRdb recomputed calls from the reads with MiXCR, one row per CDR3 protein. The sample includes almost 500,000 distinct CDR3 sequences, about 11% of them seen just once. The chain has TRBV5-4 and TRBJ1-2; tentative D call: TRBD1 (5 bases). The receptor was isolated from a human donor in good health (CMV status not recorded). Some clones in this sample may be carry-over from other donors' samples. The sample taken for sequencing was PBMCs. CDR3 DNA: TGTGCCAGCAGCTTGGTCGGGACTCCTAACTATGGCTACACCTTC. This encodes CASSLVGTPNYGYTF.